This entry lists 23 T cell receptor beta chains sequenced from one sample in a study of graft-versus-host responses after intestinal transplantation. Antigen specificity for these receptors is unknown. Sequencing used immunoSEQ multiplex PCR; TCRdb keeps in-frame clones, though not all of them. The sample shows around 110,000 clones, 85% to 95% of them seen only once. The starting material was unstimulated CD8+ T cells sorted from spleen or lymph node cells, obtained before transplant. These receptors were collected from a human donor who was the organ donor for an intestinal transplant.

The V and J genes are TRBV4-2 and TRBJ2-7; D possibly matches TRBD1 or TRBD2 (6 bases each). The CDR3 runs to 14 residues. V lost 1 base and J 2 bases, leaving 9 bases between the germline ends. The germline CDR1 and CDR2 sequences are LGHNA and YNFKEQ. CDR3 loop: CASSQGRGTYEQYF. The DNA for the CDR3 is TGTGCCAGCAGCCAAGGGAGGGGGACCTACGAGCAGTACTTC.

The gene calls are TRBV28 and TRBJ2-2; no reliable D call. CDR3 length equals 12 residues. CDR1 MDHEN and CDR2 SYDVKM come from the germline V gene. The V gene lost 2 bases and the J gene lost 8 bases, with 6 bases spanning the gap. The CDR3 region has the DNA TGTGCCAGCAGTTTAAGTTTGGGGGAGCTGTTTTTT. Protein sequence: CASSLSLGELFF.

The rearrangement joins TRBV5-6 to TRBJ2-1; 14 bases align to TRBD2. V lost 3 bases to trimming and J lost 15 bases; unmatched junction nucleotides: 5. Germline V gene data show CDR1 as SGHDT and CDR2 as YYEEEE. The CDR3 totals 13 residues. The CDR3 DNA reads as TGTGCCAGCAGCTCGGGACTAGCGGGAGAGGGGTTCTTC. Amino acids: CASSSGLAGEGFF.

A few counts support this clone. This chain links TRBV7-9 with TRBJ2-5, with 7 nucleotides matching TRBD1. Germline assignment: CDR1 SEHNR and CDR2 FQNEAQ (reference sequence). The trim removed 3 bases at V and 5 bases at J, leaving 6 bases unmatched. This CDR3 has 14 amino acids. CDR3 residues: CASSFPGQKETQYF. Here the CDR3 DNA reads TGTGCCAGCAGCTTCCCGGGACAGAAGGAGACCCAGTACTTC.

J is TRBJ1-1 and V is TRBV10-3; the D is unclear. The length of the CDR3 is 12 residues. V was pared by 0 bases and J by 10 bases, with 9 bases between. Germline V gives CDR1 ENHRY, CDR2 SYGVKD. DNA for the CDR3: TGTGCCATCAGTGAGTCCCCCCATGCAGCTTTCTTT. Translated, it gives CAISESPHAAFF.

V usage is TRBV6-5 and J usage is TRBJ1-1; a possible D gene is TRBD1 (6 bases). The length of the CDR3 is 15 residues. Trimming removed 0 bases at V and 1 base at J, with 9 bases between. Germline values: CDR1 MNHEY, CDR2 SVGAGI. The CDR3 here is CASSYSKGGNTEAFF. The CDR3 region has the DNA TGTGCCAGCAGTTACTCGAAAGGGGGGAACACTGAAGCTTTCTTT.

The genes are TRBV9 and TRBJ2-3; D uncertain. CDR1 is SGDLS, CDR2 YYNGEE, per germline. The CDR3 loop spans 13 amino acids. Trimming left V 3 bases short and J 5 bases short, with 10 bases between. CDR3 DNA: TGTGCCAGCAGCGAGCTAGGTCTAGATACGCAGTATTTT. This sequence encodes CASSELGLDTQYF.

The J gene is TRBJ1-1, the V gene TRBV28; D gene uncertain. The germline V and J ends were trimmed by 6 bases and 0 bases, with 8 bases remaining between them. CDR1 MDHEN and CDR2 SYDVKM come from the germline V gene. The CDR3 has 13 amino acids. For the CDR3, the DNA is TGTGCCAGCAGAGAGGACTTGAACACTGAAGCTTTCTTT. Translated, it gives CASREDLNTEAFF.

This clone has just one count. This chain connects TRBV19 to TRBJ1-5, with D perhaps matching TRBD1 (6 bases). Germline CDR1 and CDR2: LNHDA and SQIVND (reference sequence). The V gene lost 1 base and the J gene lost 4 bases, with 14 bases spanning the gap. This CDR3 comprises 16 residues. The CDR3 is CASSIVAGANNQPQHF. CDR3 DNA: TGTGCCAGTAGTATAGTGGCAGGGGCGAATAATCAGCCCCAGCATTTT.

This clone showed up just once. The chain has TRBV6-5 and TRBJ2-1; 12 nucleotides line up with TRBD2. This CDR3 is built from 15 residues. Germline values: CDR1 MNHEY, CDR2 SVGAGI. Trimming took 6 bases from V and 8 from J; bases not matched to a gene: 8. For the CDR3, the DNA is TGTGCCAGCAGCCCCGGACTAGCGGGAAGGGATGAGCAGTTCTTC. Translating gives CASSPGLAGRDEQFF.

V is TRBV27 and J is TRBJ1-5; D possibly corresponds to TRBD1 (5 bases). Looked up from germline, CDR1 is MNHEY and CDR2 is SMNVEV (reference sequence). V lost 6 bases and J 2 bases, leaving 11 bases between the germline ends. This CDR3 has 14 amino acids. The CDR3 DNA reads as TGTGCCAGCAGACCTATAGGGGGCAATCAGCCCCAGCATTTT. Encoded protein: CASRPIGGNQPQHF.

This chain connects TRBV4-3 to TRBJ2-7, with 8 bases that match TRBD2. The CDR3 totals 16 residues. Trimming cost V 1 base and J 3 bases; bases outside gene matches: 8. Germline-derived CDR1 and CDR2 are LGHNA and YSLEER. The CDR3 sequence is CASSQVPAGDVYEQYF. The CDR3 DNA reads as TGCGCCAGCAGCCAAGTTCCAGCGGGAGACGTCTACGAGCAGTACTTC.

V gene TRBV27 combines with J gene TRBJ2-1, with D uncertain. The CDR3 sequence is 14 residues long. CDR1 and CDR2 from the germline V gene are MNHEY and SMNVEV (reference sequence). V lost 2 bases to trimming and J lost 4 bases, with 9 bases between them. CDR3 in DNA: TGTGCCAGCAGTTTAACGAATGTATACAATGAGCAGTTCTTC. Its protein is CASSLTNVYNEQFF.

V gene TRBV6-1 combines with J gene TRBJ2-3; 9 nucleotides align to TRBD2. The CDR3 length is 14 residues. Germline-derived CDR1 and CDR2 are MNHNS and SASEGT. The junction had 10 bases not matched to a gene; V was cut back by 9 bases and J by 6 bases. CDR3 sequence reads: CASKTQREADTQYF. CDR3 DNA sequence: TGTGCCAGTAAGACTCAGCGGGAGGCGGATACGCAGTATTTT.

As DNA, the CDR3 is TGTGCCAGCAGCTTAAAAACAGGGGGCACAGATACGCAGTATTTT. Its protein is CASSLKTGGTDTQYF. The chain carries TRBV7-9 and TRBJ2-3, with 7 bases matching TRBD1. Germline loops: CDR1 SEHNR, CDR2 FQNEAQ (reference sequence). The CDR3 loop spans 15 amino acids. V lost 2 bases to trimming and J lost 1 base; unmatched junction nucleotides: 3.

The chain employs TRBV6-1 and TRBJ2-2; D gene ambiguous. CDR1 and CDR2 (germline): MNHNS, SASEGT. The CDR3 has 11 residues. The CDR3 DNA is TGTGCTACCGTTTACACCGGGGAGCTGTTTTTT. This sequence encodes CATVYTGELFF.

DNA of the CDR3: TGTGCCAGCAGCTTAATTCGGGGGGTGGCTAGCGGGAGTTTTCAGGAGCAGTTCTTC. Translation: CASSLIRGVASGSFQEQFF. The chain couples TRBV7-9 to TRBJ2-1, with 10 bases fitting TRBD2. Trimming cost V 2 bases and J 10 bases; bases outside gene matches: 20. The CDR3 contains 19 residues. CDR1 and CDR2 from the germline V gene are SEHNR and FQNEAQ (reference sequence).

The rearrangement links TRBV4-2 to TRBJ2-3; 14 positions match TRBD2. Per germline, CDR1 LGHNA and CDR2 YNFKEQ. The CDR3 runs 16 residues. The V segment lost 4 bases and the J segment 6 bases; nucleotides outside the gene matches: 6. Written as DNA, the CDR3 is TGTGCCAGCAGCCGAGGGACTAGCGGGGGTTGGGATACGCAGTATTTT. This sequence encodes CASSRGTSGGWDTQYF.

The J gene is TRBJ1-1, the V gene TRBV28; D is undetermined. Germline CDR1 reads MDHEN; CDR2 reads SYDVKM. This CDR3 comprises 14 residues. Trimming stripped 6 bases from V and 1 base from J, with 12 bases between. CDR3 amino acids: CASSLYQRNTEAFF. In DNA form, the CDR3 reads TGTGCCAGCAGCCTTTATCAACGGAACACTGAAGCTTTCTTT.

V usage is TRBV7-3 and J usage is TRBJ2-6; the D is unclear. The V end lost 2 bases, the J end lost 2 bases, and 4 bases lay between the germline ends. The CDR3 totals 14 residues. The germline V gene has CDR1 SGHTA and CDR2 FQGTGA. As DNA, the CDR3 is TGTGCCAGCAGCTTATACCCTGGGGCCAACGTCCTGACTTTC. Protein product: CASSLYPGANVLTF.

The CDR3 DNA reads TGTGCCAGCAGCCAGTCTTTAGCGGGAGGGCCGGACGAGCAGTACTTC. It specifies CASSQSLAGGPDEQYF. The chain is built from TRBV4-2 and TRBJ2-7, with 11 positions matching TRBD2. This CDR3 spans 16 amino acids. Germline CDR1 and CDR2: LGHNA and YNFKEQ. With 3 bases clipped from V and 5 bases from J, the junction kept 9 bases outside the gene matches.

The chain carries TRBV27 and TRBJ1-1; D is undetermined. CDR1 and CDR2 from the germline V gene are MNHEY and SMNVEV (reference sequence). V was trimmed by 5 bases and J by 2 bases, leaving 9 bases between them. The CDR3 is made up of 13 amino acids. The CDR3 spells CASSPRGNTEAFF. As DNA, the CDR3 is TGTGCCAGCAGTCCTCGGGGTAACACTGAAGCTTTCTTT.

This clone has a handful of counts. The V gene is TRBV19, the J gene TRBJ2-7; a possible D gene is TRBD1 (6 bases). V was cut by 3 bases and J by 7 bases, with 16 bases left in between. This CDR3 contains 14 residues. The germline CDR1 and CDR2 sequences are LNHDA and SQIVND (reference sequence). CDR3 sequence reads: CASSMGPGEGEQYF. The CDR3 coding sequence is TGTGCCAGTAGTATGGGGCCAGGGGAAGGGGAGCAGTACTTC.